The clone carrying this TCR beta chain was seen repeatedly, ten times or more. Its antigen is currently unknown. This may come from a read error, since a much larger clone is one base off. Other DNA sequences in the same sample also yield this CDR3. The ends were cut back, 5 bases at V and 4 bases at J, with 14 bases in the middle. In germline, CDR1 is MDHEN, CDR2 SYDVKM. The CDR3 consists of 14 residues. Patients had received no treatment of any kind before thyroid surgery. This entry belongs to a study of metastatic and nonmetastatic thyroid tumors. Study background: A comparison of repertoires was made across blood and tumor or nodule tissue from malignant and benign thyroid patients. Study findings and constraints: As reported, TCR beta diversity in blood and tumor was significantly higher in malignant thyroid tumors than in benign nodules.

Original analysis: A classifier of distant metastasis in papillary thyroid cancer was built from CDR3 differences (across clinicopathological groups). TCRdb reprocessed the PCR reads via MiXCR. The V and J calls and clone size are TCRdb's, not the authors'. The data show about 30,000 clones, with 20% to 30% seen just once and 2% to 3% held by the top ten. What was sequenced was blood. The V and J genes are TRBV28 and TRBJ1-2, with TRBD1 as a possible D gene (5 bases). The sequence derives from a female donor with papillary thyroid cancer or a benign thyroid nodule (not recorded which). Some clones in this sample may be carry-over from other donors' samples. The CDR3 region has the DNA TGTGCCAGCAGTCGACTGGGGGGTGGCTATGGCTACACCTTC. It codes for CASSRLGGGYGYTF.